This TCR beta chain was identified in a study of vaccination and CD4 T cells after COVID-19. Study findings and constraints: The study sampled relatively few convalescent patients and omitted early post-infection timepoints.

Cultured CD4+ T-cell DNA underwent Oncomine TCR Beta short-read sequencing. TCRdb independently ran MiXCR on the PCR reads; one entry per CDR3 protein. The table records thousands of distinct CDR3 sequences, just under 40% of them present only once. On this clonotype itself: Its antigen is as yet unknown.

The length of the CDR3 is 16 residues. Germline CDR1 reads MGHDK; CDR2 reads SYGVNS. Trimming took 3 bases from V and 7 from J; bases not matched to a gene: 11. This sample's treatment: roughly 10-day PBMC culture with coronavirus spike peptide pools or control peptides (ViraFEST assay). The unexposed donor's CD4+ T cells were collected before the COVID-19 pandemic (2011-2018). More than 1.5 million PBMCs per well were cultured with approximately 9.8 IU/ml IL-2 and roughly 10 ug/ml peptide pools. The sequencing sample was made of CD4+ T cells from blood, cultured in vitro. The genes are TRBV25-1 and TRBJ2-4; TRBD2 matches at 8 bases. This TCR derives from a human donor in good health. The CDR3 here is CASSDVRGGSSNIQYF. The CDR3 nucleotides read TGTGCCAGCAGTGACGTTCGGGGGGGTTCCTCTAACATTCAGTACTTC.